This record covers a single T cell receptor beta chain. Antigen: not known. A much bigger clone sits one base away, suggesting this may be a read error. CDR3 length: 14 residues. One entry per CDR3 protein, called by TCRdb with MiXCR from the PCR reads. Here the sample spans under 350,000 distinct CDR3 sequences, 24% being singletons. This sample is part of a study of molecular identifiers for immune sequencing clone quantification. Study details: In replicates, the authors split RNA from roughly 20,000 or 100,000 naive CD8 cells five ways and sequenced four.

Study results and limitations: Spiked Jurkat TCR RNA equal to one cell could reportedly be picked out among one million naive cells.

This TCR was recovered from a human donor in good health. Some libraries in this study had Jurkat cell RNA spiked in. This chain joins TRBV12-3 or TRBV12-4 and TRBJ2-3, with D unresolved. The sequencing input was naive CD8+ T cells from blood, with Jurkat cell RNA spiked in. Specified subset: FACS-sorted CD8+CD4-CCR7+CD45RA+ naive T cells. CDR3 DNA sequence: TGTGCCAGCAGTCACACTCACAGCAAAGATATGCAGTATTTT. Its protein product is CASSHTHSKDMQYF.